This T cell receptor (beta chain) was profiled in a study of blood T cell repertoires in COVID-19 (dated by TCRdb to the early 2020s). Broadly, across the study: Samples covering the acute and convalescent phases of COVID-19 were provided by collaborators in the United States, Italy and Spain. The material from the prospective study consisted of cDNA or gDNA derived from T cells, B-cell-depleted T cells, or PBMCs. The dataset comprised deeply sampled blood TCRbeta repertoires from subjects exposed to, actively infected with, or recovered from COVID-19. The repertoires were released in a freely available public database meant as a resource for research on the immune response to SARS-CoV-2. The samples were drawn from two sources: the first 160 participants of the ongoing ImmuneRACE study, and approximately 1,300 subjects contributed by 6 global collaborators. The sample metadata nearly always contained a de-identified subject ID, COVID-19 status, age in years and sex. HLA class I and class II types, where available, came from metadata supplied by the sample provider rather than from assay-based typing.

V sheds 10 bases and J sheds 4 bases, leaving 17 bases between their ends. The CDR3, cysteine through phenylalanine, is 14 amino acids long. This entry keeps only the CDR3 DNA: 42 bases, framed from base 1. Sequences LNHDA (CDR1) and SQIVND (CDR2) are obtained from the germline V gene (reference sequence). Here is what the overall study found, with its caveats: How much clinical and demographic metadata was included differed by source and by participant, and the metadata was provided uncurated.

A remark on this clone: The antigen it binds to is not known. No quality values exist for individual bases; no much larger clone is one base distant.

Collaborating institutions collected whole blood in K2EDTA tubes following their own protocols. For TCRbeta analysis, collaborator samples were shipped as frozen whole blood, as isolated PBMCs, or as DNA extracted from either sample type. The immunoSEQ Assay, a bias-controlled multiplex PCR, was used to amplify TCRbeta CDR3 regions from genomic DNA. The study's processing was this. The number of nucleated cells in each sample was estimated by amplification of reference gene primers within the assay. Sequence reads were collapsed and filtered to measure the absolute abundance of every unique TCRbeta CDR3 rearrangement. For each sample, productive Simpson clonality was calculated by taking the square root of Simpson's diversity index across productive rearrangements. TCRdb holds this immuneACCESS table with in-frame rearrangements only. Some clones are missing; in checked studies, unresolved V genes explain under half, and the rest has no known cause. V and J calls and clone size come straight from that table; D and trimming were deduced from the DNA. The sample table shows around 200,000 clones, and about 90% are seen once. The top ten constitute around 0.63% of the sample.

The sequence derives from a man in his forties or fifties with acute or convalescent COVID-19. The chain joins TRBV19 to TRBJ1-3; there is no confident call for the D gene. The sequenced sample consisted of peripheral blood. The CDR3 amino acid sequence is: CATRGHQSGNTIYF. The bases read TGTGCCACCCGTGGTCATCAGTCCGGAAACACCATATATTTT. Beyond the CDR3, the reference TRBV19 and TRBJ1-3 genes provide the residues; the full variable domain reads: DGGITQSPKYLFRKEGQNVTLSCEQNLNHDAMYWYRQDPGQGLRLIYYSQIVNDFQKGDIAEGYSVSREKKESFPLTVTSAQKNPTAFYLCATRGHQSGNTIYFGEGSWLTVV.